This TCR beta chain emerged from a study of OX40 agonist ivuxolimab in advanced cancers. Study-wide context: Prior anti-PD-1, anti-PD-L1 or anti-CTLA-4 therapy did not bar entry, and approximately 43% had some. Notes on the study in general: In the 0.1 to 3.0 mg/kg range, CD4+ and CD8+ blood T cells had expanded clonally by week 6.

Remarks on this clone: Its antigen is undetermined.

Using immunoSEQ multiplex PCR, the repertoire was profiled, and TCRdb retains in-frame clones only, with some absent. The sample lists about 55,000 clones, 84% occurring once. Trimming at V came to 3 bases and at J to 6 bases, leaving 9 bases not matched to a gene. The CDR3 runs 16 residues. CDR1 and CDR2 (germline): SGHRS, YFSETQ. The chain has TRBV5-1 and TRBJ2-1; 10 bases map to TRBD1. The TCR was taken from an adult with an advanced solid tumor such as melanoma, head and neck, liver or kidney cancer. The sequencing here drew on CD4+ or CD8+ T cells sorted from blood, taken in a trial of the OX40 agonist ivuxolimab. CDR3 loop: CASSSHSGQGINEQFF. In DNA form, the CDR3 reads TGCGCCAGCAGCTCGCACTCGGGACAGGGGATCAATGAGCAGTTCTTC.